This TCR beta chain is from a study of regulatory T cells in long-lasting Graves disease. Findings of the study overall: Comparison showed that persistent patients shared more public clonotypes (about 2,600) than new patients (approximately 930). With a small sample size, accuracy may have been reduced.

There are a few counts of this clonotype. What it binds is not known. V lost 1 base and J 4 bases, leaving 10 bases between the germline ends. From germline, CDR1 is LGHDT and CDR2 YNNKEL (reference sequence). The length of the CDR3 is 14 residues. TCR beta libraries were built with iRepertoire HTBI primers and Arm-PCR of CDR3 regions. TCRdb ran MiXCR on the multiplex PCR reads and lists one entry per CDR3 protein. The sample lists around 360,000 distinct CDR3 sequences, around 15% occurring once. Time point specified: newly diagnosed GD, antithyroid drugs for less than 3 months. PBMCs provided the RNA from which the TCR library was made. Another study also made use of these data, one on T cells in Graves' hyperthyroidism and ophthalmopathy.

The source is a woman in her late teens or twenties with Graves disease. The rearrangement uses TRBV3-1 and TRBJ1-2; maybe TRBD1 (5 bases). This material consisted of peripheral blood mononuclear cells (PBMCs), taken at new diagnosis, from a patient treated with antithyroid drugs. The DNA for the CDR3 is TGTGCCAGCAGCCAAGGCGGGGGATTCTATGGCTACACCTTC. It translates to CASSQGGGFYGYTF.